The T cell receptor beta chain under discussion was sequenced for a study of beta chain features in type 1 diabetes. This clone was picked up a small number of times. Its antigen remains unidentified. The J segment lost 10 bases and the V segment lost 6 bases, leaving 8 bases of the junction unmatched. From germline, CDR1 is SGHTA and CDR2 FQGNSA. The CDR3 is made up of 12 amino acids. One heparinised draw of blood, averaging about 116 mL, came from each donor. CD45RO/CCR7/CD25/CD127/CD95/CD27 staining was used to isolate CD4+ naive, central memory, regulatory and stem cell-like memory cells by sorting. Each of the sorted populations had a purity greater than 98%. Study results and caveats: In patients and controls equally, PCR might favor templates that are shorter. TCRB CDR3s were moderately but significantly shorter in Type 1 diabetes patients in all four CD4+ subsets.

Sequencing targeted expressed TCRB transcripts, as all isolated RNA had been reverse transcribed. Data came from immunoSEQ multiplex PCR; TCRdb stores just in-frame clones and leaves some out. The sample yields 300,000 to 350,000 clones, around 9% seen once. The sequencing sample was made of central memory CD4+ T cells from blood. The source of this sequence is a man aged 25-40 years with type 1 diabetes. The rearrangement joins TRBV7-2 to TRBJ1-1; 7 nucleotides line up with TRBD1. For the CDR3, the DNA is TGTGCCAGCAGGCCGACAGGGCCCGTAGCTTTCTTT. Translation gives CASRPTGPVAFF.